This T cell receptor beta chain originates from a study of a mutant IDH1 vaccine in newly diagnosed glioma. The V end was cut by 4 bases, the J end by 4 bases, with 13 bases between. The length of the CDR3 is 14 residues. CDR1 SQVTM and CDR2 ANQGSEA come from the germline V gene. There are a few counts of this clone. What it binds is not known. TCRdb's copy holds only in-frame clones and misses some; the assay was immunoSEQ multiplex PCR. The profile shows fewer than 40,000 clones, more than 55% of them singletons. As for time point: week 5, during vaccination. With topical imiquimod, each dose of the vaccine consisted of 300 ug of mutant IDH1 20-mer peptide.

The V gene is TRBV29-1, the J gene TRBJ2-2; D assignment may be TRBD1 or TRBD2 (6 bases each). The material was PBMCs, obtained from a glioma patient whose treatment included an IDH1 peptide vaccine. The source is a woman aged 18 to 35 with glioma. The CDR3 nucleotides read TGCAGCGTTGCCGGGGGCGGGATCACCGGGGAGCTGTTTTTT. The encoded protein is CSVAGGGITGELFF.